The 18 T cell receptor beta chains below were found in one sample sequenced in a study of shared clonotypes between healthy human individuals. Some clones are missing from TCRdb's copy, which holds only in-frame ones; the method was immunoSEQ multiplex PCR. The sample holds 2,500,000 or so clones; 85% to 95% are singletons and the top ten take approximately 0.39%. The sequenced material came from naive CD4+ T cells from PBMCs. Stated subset: CD45RA+ positively selected. All receptors derive from a young man in good health. Some clones in this sample may be carry-over from other donors' samples.

Details on this clone: Other DNA sequences in the sample encode the same CDR3. V gene TRBV5-1 combines with J gene TRBJ2-7; D is uncertain. Trimming cost V 0 bases and J 0 bases, with 7 bases left between them. Germline loops: CDR1 SGHRS, CDR2 YFSETQ. This CDR3 has 14 residues. The CDR3 DNA reads as TGCGCCAGCAGCTTGGTGAGCAGCTCCTACGAGCAGTACTTC. Translating it yields CASSLVSSSYEQYF.

This chain uses TRBV19 with TRBJ1-4; possibly TRBD1 for D (5 bases). The CDR3 covers 15 residues. Germline values: CDR1 LNHDA, CDR2 SQIVND (reference sequence). Trimming cost V 10 bases and J 5 bases, with 20 bases left between them. Here the CDR3 reads CATTPGAGWNEKLFF. The DNA for the CDR3 is TGTGCCACCACCCCTGGGGCAGGGTGGAATGAAAAACTGTTTTTT.

This chain joins TRBV15 and TRBJ2-1, with 7 bases identical to TRBD2. This CDR3 region has 14 residues. Germline V gives CDR1 LNHNV, CDR2 YYDKDF (reference sequence). V was clipped by 5 bases and J by 5 bases; unmatched bases: 6. CDR3 nucleotides: TGTGCCACCAGCGGGAGGAGCGGGAACAATGAGCAGTTCTTC. The encoded protein is CATSGRSGNNEQFF.

The gene calls are TRBV5-1 and TRBJ2-7, with D possibly matching TRBD2 (5 bases). This CDR3 has 16 residues. Germline V gives CDR1 SGHRS, CDR2 YFSETQ. V was pared by 0 bases and J by 3 bases, with 16 bases between. The chain's CDR3 is CASSLAAGGSNYEQYF. CDR3 bases: TGCGCCAGCAGCTTGGCCGCTGGCGGGTCGAACTACGAGCAGTACTTC. The entire variable domain, with the rest obtained from reference TRBV5-1 and TRBJ2-7, is as follows: KAGVTQTPRYLIKTRGQQVTLSCSPISGHRSVSWYQQTPGQGLQFLFEYFSETQRNKGNFPGRFSGRQFSNSRSEMNVSTLELGDSALYLCASSLAAGGSNYEQYFGPGTRLTVT.

This chain uses TRBV7-6 with TRBJ1-2; 8 bases match TRBD1. There are 15 residues in the CDR3. Germline loops: CDR1 SGHVS, CDR2 FNYEAQ. J was trimmed by 4 bases and V by 4 bases; bases with no gene match: 8. The CDR3 sequence is CASSSEIRGLYGYTF. In nucleotides, the CDR3 is TGTGCCAGCAGCTCAGAGATCAGGGGGCTCTATGGCTACACCTTC.

This clone came up once. This chain links TRBV5-6 with TRBJ2-7, with D possibly TRBD2 on 7 matching bases. V was clipped by 0 bases and J by 0 bases, with 13 bases between them. The length of the CDR3 is 16 residues. Germline V gene data show CDR1 as SGHDT and CDR2 as YYEEEE. In nucleotides, the CDR3 is TGTGCCAGCAGCTTGGGCGGGGGCAGTTACTCCTACGAGCAGTACTTC. Its translation is CASSLGGGSYSYEQYF.

The V call is TRBV6-1, the J call TRBJ2-7; the D call may be TRBD1 or TRBD2 (5 bases each). The germline gives CDR1 MNHNS, CDR2 SASEGT. Deletions cut 0 bases from V and 5 bases from J, with 29 bases between. The length of the CDR3 is 20 residues. For the CDR3, the DNA is TGTGCCAGCAGTGAAGCCCCGGGGACGGCGAGGAGCGGTGCGTACCACGAGCAGTACTTC. It encodes CASSEAPGTARSGAYHEQYF.

The V call is TRBV5-1, the J call TRBJ2-3; 15 nucleotides agree with TRBD2. The germline V gene encodes CDR1 SGHRS and CDR2 YFSETQ. V dropped 5 bases and J dropped 0; count of bases not matched to a gene: 7. This CDR3 has 18 amino acids. The CDR3 is CASRHGLAGGISTDTQYF. The DNA of the CDR3 is TGCGCCAGCAGGCATGGACTAGCGGGAGGGATAAGCACAGATACGCAGTATTTT.

The rearrangement links TRBV19 to TRBJ1-1; D is unclear. The germline V and J ends were trimmed by 7 bases and 0 bases, with 12 bases remaining between them. This CDR3 has 14 residues. Looked up from germline, CDR1 is LNHDA and CDR2 is SQIVND (reference sequence). The DNA of the CDR3 is TGTGCCAGTACCCAGGAGAGGATGAACACTGAAGCTTTCTTT. It codes for CASTQERMNTEAFF.

This chain joins TRBV6-5 and TRBJ1-1, with D possibly TRBD1 on 5 matching bases. The CDR3 length is 12 residues. The V end was cut by 4 bases, the J end by 7 bases, with 10 bases between. Per germline, CDR1 MNHEY and CDR2 SVGAGI. CDR3 region: CASSSRDGEAFF. The CDR3, as DNA: TGTGCCAGCAGTTCCCGGGACGGTGAAGCTTTCTTT.

The chain is built from TRBV28 and TRBJ1-4; possibly TRBD1 for D (6 bases). The CDR3 is 12 residues long. Germline V gene sequence: CDR1 MDHEN, CDR2 SYDVKM. V was clipped by 6 bases and J by 17 bases, with 19 bases between them. DNA for the CDR3: TGTGCCAGCAGCTTGGACAGTCCCCCCGCATTTTTT. Amino acids: CASSLDSPPAFF.

As concerns this clone: The same CDR3 also results from other DNA sequences found in this sample. V gene TRBV2 combines with J gene TRBJ2-7; D not certain. Germline values: CDR1 SNHLY, CDR2 FYNNEI. Trimming took 6 bases from V and 5 from J, leaving 8 bases between them. The CDR3 length is 11 residues. CDR3 DNA sequence: TGTGCCAGCAGGGTCATCGACGAGCAGTACTTC. Amino acid sequence: CASRVIDEQYF.

This chain connects TRBV10-3 to TRBJ1-5; the D is unclear. Germline CDR1 and CDR2: ENHRY and SYGVKD. The CDR3 totals 13 residues. V lost 2 bases to trimming and J lost 3 bases, with 5 bases between them. The CDR3 region is CAISEGNNQPQHF. In DNA form, the CDR3 reads TGTGCCATCAGTGAGGGGAACAATCAGCCCCAGCATTTT.

The chain couples TRBV28 to TRBJ1-2; D remains unclear. V lost 2 bases to trimming and J lost 1 base, with 8 bases between them. Germline assignment: CDR1 MDHEN and CDR2 SYDVKM. This CDR3 is built from 14 residues. DNA of the CDR3: TGTGCCAGCAGTTTAGGGAGTGATAACTATGGCTACACCTTC. It yields the protein CASSLGSDNYGYTF.

This clone was detected only a few times. J is TRBJ2-7 and V is TRBV7-9, with D perhaps TRBD1 or TRBD2 (5 bases each). V shed 5 bases and J shed 6 bases, with 17 bases lying between them. The germline V gene has CDR1 SEHNR and CDR2 FQNEAQ (reference sequence). This CDR3 is built from 14 residues. The CDR3 DNA follows: TGTGCCAGCAGCCTCGGGGCCGGAGGAGGCGAGCAGTACTTC. This translates into CASSLGAGGGEQYF.

The chain recombines TRBV5-1 with TRBJ2-7; D is unclear. The CDR3 is made up of 13 amino acids. CDR1 is SGHRS and CDR2 is YFSETQ in the germline V gene. Trimming took off 0 bases at V and 2 bases at J, with 6 bases between the two ends. CDR3 coding DNA: TGCGCCAGCAGCTTGGGCCCCCCCTACGAGCAGTACTTC. Protein: CASSLGPPYEQYF.

V gene TRBV11-1 combines with J gene TRBJ2-1, with 8 positions matching TRBD2. From germline, CDR1 is SGHAT and CDR2 FQDESV (reference sequence). The CDR3 consists of 17 residues. The V segment lost 1 base and the J segment 4 bases; nucleotides outside the gene matches: 9. The CDR3 nucleotides read TGTGCCAGCAGCTTAGGAAGCGGGGGTAACCTATACAATGAGCAGTTCTTC. Encoded protein: CASSLGSGGNLYNEQFF.

The V and J genes are TRBV5-1 and TRBJ1-1; tentative D call: TRBD1 (6 bases). Germline V gene data show CDR1 as SGHRS and CDR2 as YFSETQ. Deletions cut 0 bases from V and 5 bases from J, with 17 bases between. The CDR3 has 16 amino acids. CDR3 nucleotides: TGCGCCAGCAGCTTGGGGGCCGACCCAGGGGTAACTGAAGCTTTCTTT. It translates to CASSLGADPGVTEAFF.